This T cell receptor beta chain was found in a study of blood T cell repertoires in COVID-19. This CDR3 contains 16 residues. Germline-derived CDR1 and CDR2 are MDHEN and SYDVKM. Trimming removed 4 bases at V and 1 base at J, with 16 bases between. Only in-frame clones appear in the TCRdb table, and some are missing; sequencing was by immunoSEQ multiplex PCR. The profile shows approximately 290,000 clones, 91% of them singletons. V and J are TRBV28 and TRBJ1-1; D unresolved. The sequenced sample was peripheral blood. This clonotype was sampled from a woman aged 30 to 39 with COVID-19, enrolled during active disease. The CDR3 DNA sequence: TGTGCCAGCAGTTCCCCCCCTAGCCAAGGGAACACTGAAGCTTTCTTT. It codes for CASSSPPSQGNTEAFF.